This note documents a single TCR beta chain sequence. Clones were read by immunoSEQ multiplex PCR, and TCRdb kept only the in-frame ones, dropping some. The sample comprises around 80,000 clones, over 65% of which are singletons, and under 3.5% rests with the top ten. The CDR3 runs to 14 residues. Germline V gene data show CDR1 as SGHTA and CDR2 as FQGNSA. The germline V and J ends were trimmed by 3 bases and 2 bases, with 8 bases remaining between them. The sample is drawn from a study of OX40 agonist ivuxolimab in advanced cancers. The chain employs TRBV7-2 and TRBJ2-1; D is possibly TRBD1 (5 bases). The specimen comprised CD4+ or CD8+ T cells sorted from blood, sampled in a trial of the OX40 agonist ivuxolimab. The source of this sequence is an adult with an advanced solid tumor such as melanoma, head and neck, liver or kidney cancer. CDR3 DNA sequence: TGTGCCAGCAGCTTCCAGACAGCCTACAATGAGCAGTTCTTC. Encoded protein: CASSFQTAYNEQFF.